This paragraph covers one T cell receptor (beta chain) sequence. Generated by immunoSEQ multiplex PCR, the TCRdb table keeps only in-frame clones and is missing some. The table has around 140,000 clones, over 85% seen once. This CDR3 is 18 amino acids long. Germline V CDR1 and CDR2: MNHEY, SMNVEV (reference sequence). Germline trimming cut 2 bases from V and 7 bases from J; bases unmatched to any gene: 11. The data belong to a study of T cell responses to AZD1222 COVID-19 vaccine. The input for sequencing was peripheral blood, taken on day 0 of AZD1222 vaccination. This TCR was sampled from an adult in good health. The rearrangement links TRBV27 to TRBJ2-1; 13 bases are a match to TRBD2. This CDR3 reads CASSLRVLLAGGKNEQFF. The CDR3 nucleotides are TGTGCCAGCAGTTTAAGGGTTTTACTAGCGGGGGGGAAGAATGAGCAGTTCTTC.